Listed here are 20 T cell receptor beta chains from one sample, sequenced in a study of blood T cell repertoires in COVID-19 (dated by TCRdb to the early 2020s). Preparation of the library involved the immunoSEQ multiplex PCR assay. Here the immuneACCESS table is served through TCRdb, limited to in-frame sequences with V and J called. Missing clones are a known gap in these copies; in checked studies unresolved V genes cover under half, and the rest lacks a known reason. The sample table shows around 160,000 clones, and 80% to 90% are seen once. The top ten clones comprise around 8% of the sample. Sequenced material: peripheral blood. The source of these receptors is a woman aged 55-70 years with COVID-19, enrolled during active disease.

This clone has just one count. V and J are TRBV5-1 and TRBJ2-5, with TRBD2 matching 8 bases. From germline, CDR1 is SGHRS and CDR2 YFSETQ. The CDR3 totals 14 residues. V was pared by 3 bases and J by 7 bases, with 8 bases of the junction left unmatched. The CDR3 DNA sequence: TGCGCCAGCAGCTCGGGGCGGGGGGCTTGGACCCAGTACTTC. This encodes CASSSGRGAWTQYF.

This chain joins TRBV27 and TRBJ1-2, with TRBD1 matching over 7 bases. This CDR3 region has 16 residues. The germline CDR1 and CDR2 sequences are MNHEY and SMNVEV (reference sequence). The ends lost 5 bases at V and 4 bases at J; junction bases unmatched: 13. The CDR3 sequence is CASSPRGQATFYGYTF. DNA for the CDR3: TGTGCCAGCAGTCCACGAGGACAGGCGACTTTCTATGGCTACACCTTC.

The rearrangement uses TRBV25-1 and TRBJ2-1; tentatively, D is TRBD2 (6 bases). Germline V gene sequence: CDR1 MGHDK, CDR2 SYGVNS. V lost 8 bases and J lost 8, with 19 bases in between. The CDR3 sequence is 14 residues long. CDR3 bases: TGTGCCAGCGGGGGACTTAGGGTTATCGATGAGCAGTTCTTC. Translating gives CASGGLRVIDEQFF.

The chain combines TRBV27 with TRBJ1-6; D gene uncertain. The V and J ends lost 0 bases and 8 bases respectively, with 11 bases between them. The CDR3 is 15 amino acids. CDR1 and CDR2 from the germline V gene are MNHEY and SMNVEV (reference sequence). For the CDR3, the DNA is TGTGCCAGCAGTTTATCCCGGGTCCCCGATTCACCCCTCCACTTT. Protein: CASSLSRVPDSPLHF.

The chain joins TRBV5-1 to TRBJ2-3, with no clear D. The V end lost 0 bases, the J end lost 4 bases, and 9 bases lay between the germline ends. CDR3 length: 14 residues. In germline, CDR1 is SGHRS, CDR2 YFSETQ. DNA of the CDR3: TGCGCCAGCAGCTTGGGAGTCTCCCCAGATACGCAGTATTTT. This gives the protein CASSLGVSPDTQYF.

This clone was recorded a few times. The chain has TRBV7-9 and TRBJ2-7; 8 bases map to TRBD1. V was pared by 0 bases and J by 6 bases, with 4 bases of the junction left unmatched. This CDR3 comprises 14 residues. CDR1 and CDR2 from the germline V gene are SEHNR and FQNEAQ (reference sequence). The CDR3 sequence is CASSLARGRLEQYF. CDR3 in DNA: TGTGCCAGCAGCTTAGCCAGGGGGCGCCTCGAGCAGTACTTC.

V is TRBV30 and J is TRBJ2-1, with 7 positions matching TRBD1. V trimming: 5 bases; J trimming: 3 bases; junction bases outside the gene matches: 7. Germline loops: CDR1 GTSNPN, CDR2 SVGIG (reference sequence). CDR3 length equals 14 residues. This CDR3 is CAWGRDSNYNEQFF. For the CDR3, the DNA is TGTGCCTGGGGCCGGGACAGTAACTACAATGAGCAGTTCTTC.

The V call is TRBV7-3, the J call TRBJ1-2, with TRBD1 matching over 12 bases. Germline V lookup: CDR1 SGHTA, CDR2 FQGTGA. After removal of 5 bases from V and 4 bases from J, the junction contained 5 bases not matched to a gene. The CDR3 has 15 amino acids. The CDR3 sequence: CASSPGTGGTYGYTF. The CDR3 region has the DNA TGTGCCAGCAGCCCCGGGACAGGGGGCACCTATGGCTACACCTTC.

This sequence joins TRBV10-2 and TRBJ1-5; 9 bases align to TRBD1. The CDR3 has 13 amino acids. J lost 4 bases, V lost 9 bases, and 4 bases had no gene match. In germline, CDR1 is WSHSY, CDR2 SAAADI. The CDR3 protein is CASGDRENQPQHF. CDR3 nucleotide sequence: TGCGCCAGTGGGGACAGGGAGAATCAGCCCCAGCATTTT.

This clone occurred once. The CDR3 bases are TGTGCCAGCAGAGACACCTCCGGGACCTACGAGCAGTACTTC. Its protein product is CASRDTSGTYEQYF. The rearrangement joins TRBV6-5 to TRBJ2-7; TRBD2 might be the D (5 bases). V lost 6 bases to trimming and J lost 2 bases, with 14 bases between them. The CDR3 extends over 14 amino acids. Germline-derived CDR1 and CDR2 are MNHEY and SVGAGI.

This chain links TRBV7-9 with TRBJ1-4; the D is unclear. This CDR3 has 14 amino acids. The germline V gene has CDR1 SEHNR and CDR2 FQNEAQ (reference sequence). Between the trimmed V and J ends, which lost 0 bases and 8 bases, there was a span of 10 bases. CDR3 sequence reads: CASSLAEGKEKLFF. DNA of the CDR3: TGTGCCAGCAGCTTAGCGGAGGGAAAGGAAAAACTGTTTTTT.

V and J are TRBV9 and TRBJ1-3; D unresolved. Germline V lookup: CDR1 SGDLS, CDR2 YYNGEE. CDR3 size: 15 residues. Trimming shortened V by 0 bases and J by 2 bases, and 9 bases separated the two germline ends. The CDR3 nucleotides are TGTGCCAGCAGCGTAGAATGGCAGGCTGGAAACACCATATATTTT. Protein sequence: CASSVEWQAGNTIYF.

CDR3 amino acids: CASSPDSYNEQFF. The CDR3 DNA reads TGTGCCAGCAGCCCGGACAGTTACAATGAGCAGTTCTTC. V usage is TRBV6-6 and J usage is TRBJ2-1; a weak D match, TRBD1 (6 bases). The CDR3 covers 13 residues. Trimming took 6 bases from V and 4 from J, leaving 10 bases between them. Germline CDR1 and CDR2: MNHNY and SVGAGI (reference sequence).

The rearrangement joins TRBV4-3 to TRBJ2-7; weak D call: TRBD1 (6 bases). The V end lost 1 base, the J end lost 7 bases, and 20 bases lay between the germline ends. CDR3 size: 16 residues. Germline CDR1 is LGHNA and CDR2 is YSLEER. CDR3 protein: CASSQALQGDAREQYF. In DNA form, the CDR3 reads TGCGCCAGCAGCCAAGCCCTACAGGGAGACGCTAGAGAGCAGTACTTC.

This clone was seen just once. The genes are TRBV5-1 and TRBJ1-5; 7 bases map to TRBD1. This CDR3 has 15 amino acids. The V gene end was trimmed by 4 bases and the J gene end by 2 bases; junction bases not matched to a gene: 6. Per the germline V gene, CDR1 is SGHRS and CDR2 is YFSETQ. This CDR3 reads CASSLEGTGNQPQHF. In DNA form, the CDR3 reads TGCGCCAGCAGCCTGGAGGGGACAGGCAATCAGCCCCAGCATTTT.

This chain joins TRBV9 and TRBJ1-5; 9 bases map to TRBD1. V was clipped by 3 bases and J by 4 bases; unmatched bases: 2. Germline V gene data show CDR1 as SGDLS and CDR2 as YYNGEE. This CDR3 contains 14 residues. CDR3 region: CASSADRGNQPQHF. CDR3 sequence (DNA): TGTGCCAGCAGCGCCGACAGGGGGAATCAGCCCCAGCATTTT.

As DNA, the CDR3 is TGTGCCAGCAGCCTCTCCTATAATTCACCCCTCCACTTT. It specifies CASSLSYNSPLHF. This sequence joins TRBV7-3 and TRBJ1-6; no clear D gene. Trimming took off 5 bases at V and 0 bases at J, with 2 bases between the two ends. Germline CDR1 reads SGHTA; CDR2 reads FQGTGA. The CDR3 consists of 13 residues.

The chain has TRBV5-1 and TRBJ2-3, with D possibly being TRBD1 (6 bases). Per the germline V gene, CDR1 is SGHRS and CDR2 is YFSETQ. The length of the CDR3 is 16 residues. The V end lost 0 bases, the J end lost 0 bases, and 11 bases lay between the germline ends. The chain's CDR3 is CASSLAGDGSTDTQYF. CDR3 in DNA: TGCGCCAGCAGCTTGGCAGGGGACGGTAGCACAGATACGCAGTATTTT.

This sequence joins TRBV27 and TRBJ1-6; 8 bases align to TRBD1. The CDR3 is made up of 15 amino acids. The trim removed 2 bases at V and 10 bases at J, leaving 7 bases unmatched. Germline V lookup: CDR1 MNHEY, CDR2 SMNVEV (reference sequence). The CDR3 spells CASSLTTGARSPLHF. The CDR3 DNA reads TGTGCCAGCAGTTTAACGACAGGGGCTAGATCACCCCTCCACTTT.

The chain recombines TRBV24-1 with TRBJ2-2; D remains ambiguous. Germline lookup yields CDR1 KGHDR and CDR2 SFDVKD. This CDR3 region has 12 residues. The V and J ends lost 2 bases and 7 bases respectively, with 4 bases between them. CDR3 region: CATSDSGGELFF. The CDR3 nucleotides are TGTGCCACCAGTGATTCCGGCGGGGAGCTGTTTTTT.